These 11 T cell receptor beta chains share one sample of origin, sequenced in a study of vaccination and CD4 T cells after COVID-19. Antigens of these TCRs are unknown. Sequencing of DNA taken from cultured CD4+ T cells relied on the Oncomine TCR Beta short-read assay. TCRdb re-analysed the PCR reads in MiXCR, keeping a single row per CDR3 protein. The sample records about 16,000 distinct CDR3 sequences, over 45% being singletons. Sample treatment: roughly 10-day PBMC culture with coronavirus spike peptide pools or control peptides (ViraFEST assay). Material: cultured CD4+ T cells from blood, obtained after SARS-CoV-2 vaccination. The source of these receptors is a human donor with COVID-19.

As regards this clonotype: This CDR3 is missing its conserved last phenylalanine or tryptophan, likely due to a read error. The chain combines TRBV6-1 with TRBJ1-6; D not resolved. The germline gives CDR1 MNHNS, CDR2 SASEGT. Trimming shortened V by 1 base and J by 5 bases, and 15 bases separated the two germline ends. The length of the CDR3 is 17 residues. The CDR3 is CASSEDAWVGDNSPLHS. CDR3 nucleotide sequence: TGTGCCAGCAGTGAAGATGCGTGGGTGGGAGATAATTCACCCCTCCACTCT.

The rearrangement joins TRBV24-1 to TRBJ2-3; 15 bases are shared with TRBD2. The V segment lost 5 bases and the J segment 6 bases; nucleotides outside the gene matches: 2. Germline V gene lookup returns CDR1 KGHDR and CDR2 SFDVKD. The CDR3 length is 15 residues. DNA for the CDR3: TGTGCCACCAGTGGCGGGACTAGCGGGGGGGATACGCAGTATTTT. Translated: CATSGGTSGGDTQYF.

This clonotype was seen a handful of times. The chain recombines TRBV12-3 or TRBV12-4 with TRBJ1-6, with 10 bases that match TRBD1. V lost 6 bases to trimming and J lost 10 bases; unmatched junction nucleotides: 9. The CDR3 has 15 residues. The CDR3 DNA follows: TGTGCCAGCAGCAACTACGGGACAGGGGAATCACCCCTCCACTTT. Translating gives CASSNYGTGESPLHF.

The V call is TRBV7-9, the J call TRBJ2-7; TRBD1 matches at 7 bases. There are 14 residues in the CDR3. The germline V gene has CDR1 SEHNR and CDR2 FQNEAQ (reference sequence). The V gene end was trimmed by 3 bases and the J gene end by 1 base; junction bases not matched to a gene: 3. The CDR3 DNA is TGTGCCAGCAGCTTGACAGGGCAATCCTACGAGCAGTACTTC. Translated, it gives CASSLTGQSYEQYF.

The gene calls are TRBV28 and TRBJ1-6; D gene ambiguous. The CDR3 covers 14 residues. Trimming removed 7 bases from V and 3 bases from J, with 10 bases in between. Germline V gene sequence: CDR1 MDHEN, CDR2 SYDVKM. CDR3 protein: CASTSILYNSPLHF. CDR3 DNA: TGTGCCAGCACCAGTATACTCTATAATTCACCCCTCCACTTT.

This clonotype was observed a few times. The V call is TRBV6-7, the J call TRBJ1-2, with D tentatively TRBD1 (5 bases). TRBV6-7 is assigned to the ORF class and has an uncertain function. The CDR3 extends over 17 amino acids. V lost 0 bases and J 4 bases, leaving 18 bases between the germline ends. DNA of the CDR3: TGTGCCAGCAGTTACTCGTGGGGCACTGGGGAGGGCTATGGCTACACCTTC. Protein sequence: CASSYSWGTGEGYGYTF.

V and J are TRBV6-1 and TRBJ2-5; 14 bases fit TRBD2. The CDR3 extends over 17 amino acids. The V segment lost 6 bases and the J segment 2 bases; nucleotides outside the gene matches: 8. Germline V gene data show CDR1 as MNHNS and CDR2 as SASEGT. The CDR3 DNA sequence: TGTGCCAGCAGACGACTAGCGGGGGGGCGACAACAAGAGACCCAGTACTTC. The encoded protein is CASRRLAGGRQQETQYF.

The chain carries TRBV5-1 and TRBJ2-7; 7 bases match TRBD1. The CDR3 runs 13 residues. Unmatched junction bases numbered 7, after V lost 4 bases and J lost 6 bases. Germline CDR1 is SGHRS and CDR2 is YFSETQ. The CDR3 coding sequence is TGCGCCAGCAGCACGACAGGGTCACGCGAGCAGTACTTC. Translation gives CASSTTGSREQYF.

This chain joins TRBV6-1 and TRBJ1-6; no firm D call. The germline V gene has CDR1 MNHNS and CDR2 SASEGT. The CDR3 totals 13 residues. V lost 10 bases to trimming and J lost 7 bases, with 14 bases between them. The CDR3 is CAIAPSRNSPLHF. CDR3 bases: TGTGCCATCGCACCAAGCAGAAATTCACCCCTCCACTTT.

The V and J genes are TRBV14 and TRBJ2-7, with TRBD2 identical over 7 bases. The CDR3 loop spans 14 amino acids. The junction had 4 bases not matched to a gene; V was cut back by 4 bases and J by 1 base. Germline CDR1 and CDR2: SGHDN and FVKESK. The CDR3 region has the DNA TGTGCCAGCAGCCCGGGACTACCATCCTACGAGCAGTACTTC. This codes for CASSPGLPSYEQYF.

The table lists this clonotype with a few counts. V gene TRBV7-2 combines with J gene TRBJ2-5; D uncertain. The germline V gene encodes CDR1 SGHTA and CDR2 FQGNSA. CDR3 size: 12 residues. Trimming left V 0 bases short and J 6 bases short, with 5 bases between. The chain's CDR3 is CASSLALKTQYF. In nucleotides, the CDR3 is TGTGCCAGCAGCTTAGCCTTAAAGACCCAGTACTTC.